This TCR beta chain was recorded in a study of identical twins. The study, taken as a whole, reports: Interpretation of the results relied on cross-sectional statistical analysis and not on following the same donors.

Template switching created a universal primer site, and the cDNA included unique molecular identifiers. TCRdb analysed the 5' RACE reads with MiXCR anew, one entry per CDR3 protein. The sample comprises hundreds of thousands of distinct CDR3 sequences, about 20% of which are singletons, and 0.45% to 0.5% rests with the top ten. The germline V gene encodes CDR1 MNHEY and CDR2 SVGAGI. V lost 0 bases and J 5 bases, leaving 10 bases between the germline ends. The CDR3 has 14 amino acids. The sample holds a few counts of this clonotype. No antigen is known for it. These records were also assigned to another study, of yellow fever vaccine responses in identical twins. That source reports: Reportedly, the T cell response mounted by twins to vaccine seemed partly convergent, partly personalized.

This receptor was taken from a woman under 30 in good health. The chain joins TRBV6-5 to TRBJ1-1; D possibly corresponds to TRBD1 (5 bases). Sequencing was performed on CD4+ T cells sorted from blood. For the CDR3, the DNA is TGTGCCAGCAGTTACTCAGGTCAGGGTACTGAAGCTTTCTTT. This gives the protein CASSYSGQGTEAFF.